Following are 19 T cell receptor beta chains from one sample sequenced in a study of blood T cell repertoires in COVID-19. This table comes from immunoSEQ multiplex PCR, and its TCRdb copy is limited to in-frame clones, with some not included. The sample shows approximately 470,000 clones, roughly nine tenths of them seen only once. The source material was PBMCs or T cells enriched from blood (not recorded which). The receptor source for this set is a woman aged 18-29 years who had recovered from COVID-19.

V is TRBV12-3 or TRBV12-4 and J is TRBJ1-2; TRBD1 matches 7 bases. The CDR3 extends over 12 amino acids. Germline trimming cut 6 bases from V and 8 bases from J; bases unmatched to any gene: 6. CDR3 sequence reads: CASSNRGQGYTF. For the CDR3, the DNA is TGTGCCAGCAGCAACAGGGGCCAGGGCTACACCTTC.

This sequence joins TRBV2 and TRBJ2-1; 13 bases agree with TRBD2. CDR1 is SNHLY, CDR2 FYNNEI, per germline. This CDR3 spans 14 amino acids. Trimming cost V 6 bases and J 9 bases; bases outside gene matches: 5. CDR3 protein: CASRGLAGRSEQFF. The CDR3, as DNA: TGTGCCAGCAGGGGACTAGCGGGGAGAAGTGAGCAGTTCTTC. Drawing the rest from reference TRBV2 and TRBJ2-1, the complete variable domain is EPEVTQTPSHQVTQMGQEVILRCVPISNHLYFYWYRQILGQKVEFLVSFYNNEISEKSEIFDDQFSVERPDGSNFTLKIRSTKLEDSAMYFCASRGLAGRSEQFFGPGTRLTVL.

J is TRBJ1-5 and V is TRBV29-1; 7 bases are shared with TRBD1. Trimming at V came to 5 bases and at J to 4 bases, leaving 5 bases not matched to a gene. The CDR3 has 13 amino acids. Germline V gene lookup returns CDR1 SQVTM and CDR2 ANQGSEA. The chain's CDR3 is CSVSQGRNQPQHF. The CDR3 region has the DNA TGCAGCGTTTCACAGGGGAGGAATCAGCCCCAGCATTTT.

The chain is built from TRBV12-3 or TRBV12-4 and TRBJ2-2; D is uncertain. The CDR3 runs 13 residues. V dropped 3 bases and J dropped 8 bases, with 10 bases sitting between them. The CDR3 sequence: CASSFQRGGELFF. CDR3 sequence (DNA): TGTGCCAGCAGTTTTCAGAGAGGAGGGGAGCTGTTTTTT.

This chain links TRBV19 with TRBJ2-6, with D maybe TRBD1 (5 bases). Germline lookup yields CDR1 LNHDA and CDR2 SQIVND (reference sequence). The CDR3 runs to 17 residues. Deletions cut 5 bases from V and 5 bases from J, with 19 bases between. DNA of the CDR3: TGTGCCAGTAGTCCGCAGCCCCTTACAGGCAGGGCCAACGTCCTGACTTTC. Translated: CASSPQPLTGRANVLTF.

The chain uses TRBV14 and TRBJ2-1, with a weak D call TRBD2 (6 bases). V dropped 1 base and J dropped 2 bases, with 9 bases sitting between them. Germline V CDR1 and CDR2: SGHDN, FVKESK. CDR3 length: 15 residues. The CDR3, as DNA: TGTGCCAGCAGCCAAGGTTCTAGCGCCTACAATGAGCAGTTCTTC. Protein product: CASSQGSSAYNEQFF.

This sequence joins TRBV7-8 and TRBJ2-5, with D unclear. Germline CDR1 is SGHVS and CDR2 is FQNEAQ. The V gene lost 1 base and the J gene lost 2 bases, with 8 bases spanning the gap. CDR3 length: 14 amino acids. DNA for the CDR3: TGTGCCAGCAGCTTAGGAGTAACTCAAGAGACCCAGTACTTC. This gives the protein CASSLGVTQETQYF.

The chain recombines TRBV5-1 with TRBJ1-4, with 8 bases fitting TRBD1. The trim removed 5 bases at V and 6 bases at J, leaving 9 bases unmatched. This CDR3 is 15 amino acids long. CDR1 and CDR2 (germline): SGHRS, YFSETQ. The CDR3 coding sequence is TGCGCCAGCAGTCTCTTTCCGGACAGGGATGAAAAACTGTTTTTT. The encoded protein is CASSLFPDRDEKLFF.

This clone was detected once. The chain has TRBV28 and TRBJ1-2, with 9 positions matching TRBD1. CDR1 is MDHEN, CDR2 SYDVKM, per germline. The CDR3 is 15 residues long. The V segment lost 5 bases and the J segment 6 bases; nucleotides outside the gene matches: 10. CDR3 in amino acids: CASSPGTGYEDGYTF. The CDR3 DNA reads TGTGCCAGCAGTCCCGGGACAGGGTATGAGGATGGCTACACCTTC.

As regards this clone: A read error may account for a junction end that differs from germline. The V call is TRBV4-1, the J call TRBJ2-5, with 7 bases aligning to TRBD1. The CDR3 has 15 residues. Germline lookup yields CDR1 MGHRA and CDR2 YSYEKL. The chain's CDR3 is CASSHLTGNQETQYF. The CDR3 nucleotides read TGCGCCAGCAGCCACCTGACAGGGAACCAGGAGACCCAGTACTTC.

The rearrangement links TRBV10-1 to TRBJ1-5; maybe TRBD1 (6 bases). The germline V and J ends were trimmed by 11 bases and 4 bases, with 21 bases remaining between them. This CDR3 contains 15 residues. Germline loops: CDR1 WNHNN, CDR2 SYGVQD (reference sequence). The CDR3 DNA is TGCGCCGGGCGACTCCCCCCAGGGGTAAATCAGCCCCAGCATTTT. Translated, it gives CAGRLPPGVNQPQHF.

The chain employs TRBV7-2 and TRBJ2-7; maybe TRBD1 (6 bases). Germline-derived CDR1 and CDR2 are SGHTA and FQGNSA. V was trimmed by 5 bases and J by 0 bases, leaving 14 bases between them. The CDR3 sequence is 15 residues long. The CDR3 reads CASSLRGGGSYEQYF. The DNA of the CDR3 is TGTGCCAGCAGCCTCCGAGGGGGTGGCTCCTACGAGCAGTACTTC.

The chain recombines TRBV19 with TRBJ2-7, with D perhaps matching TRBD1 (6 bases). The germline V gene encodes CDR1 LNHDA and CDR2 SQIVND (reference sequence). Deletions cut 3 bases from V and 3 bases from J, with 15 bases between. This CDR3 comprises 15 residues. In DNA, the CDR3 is TGTGCCAGTAGTATGGGGGCAGGGGATCGCTACGAGCAGTACTTC. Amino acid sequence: CASSMGAGDRYEQYF.

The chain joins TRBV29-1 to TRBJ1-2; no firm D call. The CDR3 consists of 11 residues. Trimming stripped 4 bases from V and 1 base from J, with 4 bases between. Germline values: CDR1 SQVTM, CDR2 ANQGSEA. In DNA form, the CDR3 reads TGCAGCGTTGGCGTTAACTATGGCTACACCTTC. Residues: CSVGVNYGYTF.

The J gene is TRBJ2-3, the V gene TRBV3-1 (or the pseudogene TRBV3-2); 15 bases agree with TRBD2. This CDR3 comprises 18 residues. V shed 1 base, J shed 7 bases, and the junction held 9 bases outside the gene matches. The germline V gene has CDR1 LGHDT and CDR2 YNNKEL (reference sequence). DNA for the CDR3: TGTGCCAGCAGCCAAGGGACTAGCGGGGGGGCCGTCGAGTATACGCAGTATTTT. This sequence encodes CASSQGTSGGAVEYTQYF.

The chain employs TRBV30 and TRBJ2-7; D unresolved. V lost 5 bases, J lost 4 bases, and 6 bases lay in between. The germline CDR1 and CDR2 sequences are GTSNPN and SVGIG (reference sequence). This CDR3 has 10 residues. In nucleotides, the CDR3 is TGTGCCTGGGGACCTTACGAGCAGTACTTC. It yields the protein CAWGPYEQYF.

The CDR3 spells CASSLRWGLTEAFF. In DNA form, the CDR3 reads TGTGCCAGCAGCTTGAGATGGGGGCTGACTGAAGCTTTCTTT. The chain employs TRBV5-6 and TRBJ1-1; the D gene is possibly TRBD1 (6 bases). The germline V and J ends were trimmed by 1 base and 5 bases, with 12 bases remaining between them. In germline, CDR1 is SGHDT, CDR2 YYEEEE. There are 14 residues in the CDR3.

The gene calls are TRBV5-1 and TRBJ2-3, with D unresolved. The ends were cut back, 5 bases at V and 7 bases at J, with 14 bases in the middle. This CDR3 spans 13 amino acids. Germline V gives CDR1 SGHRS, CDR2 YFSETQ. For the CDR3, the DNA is TGCGCCAGCAGACTGGCCTTCGGGTATACGCAGTATTTT. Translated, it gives CASRLAFGYTQYF. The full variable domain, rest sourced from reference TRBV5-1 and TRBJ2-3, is KAGVTQTPRYLIKTRGQQVTLSCSPISGHRSVSWYQQTPGQGLQFLFEYFSETQRNKGNFPGRFSGRQFSNSRSEMNVSTLELGDSALYLCASRLAFGYTQYFGPGTRLTVL.

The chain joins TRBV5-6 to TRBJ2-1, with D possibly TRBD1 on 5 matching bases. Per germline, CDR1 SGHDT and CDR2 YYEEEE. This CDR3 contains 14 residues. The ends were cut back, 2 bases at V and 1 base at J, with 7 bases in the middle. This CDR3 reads CASSLTGSYNEQFF. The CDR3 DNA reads TGTGCCAGCAGCTTAACAGGTTCCTACAATGAGCAGTTCTTC.